The T cell receptor beta chain described here comes from a study of type 1 regulatory T cells. Study-wide context: This in vitro CD4 product, T-allo10, is enriched for Tr1 cells and alloantigen-specific.

TCRdb reprocessed the reads via MiXCR and lists one record per CDR3 protein. In the table there are some 100,000 distinct CDR3 sequences, roughly 28% of which are singletons. Sequencing was carried out using CD4+ T cells, either the whole sample or a sorted fraction (not recorded which). This clonotype was sampled from a human donor in good health.

In nucleotides, the CDR3 is TGTGCCAGCAGTAGTTCCCGTGGGTACGAGCAGTACTTC. Translation: CASSSSRGYEQYF. The rearrangement uses TRBV27 and TRBJ2-7; D is ambiguous. Germline CDR1 reads MNHEY; CDR2 reads SMNVEV (reference sequence). The CDR3 sequence is 13 residues long. Trimming took off 5 bases at V and 4 bases at J, with 12 bases between the two ends.